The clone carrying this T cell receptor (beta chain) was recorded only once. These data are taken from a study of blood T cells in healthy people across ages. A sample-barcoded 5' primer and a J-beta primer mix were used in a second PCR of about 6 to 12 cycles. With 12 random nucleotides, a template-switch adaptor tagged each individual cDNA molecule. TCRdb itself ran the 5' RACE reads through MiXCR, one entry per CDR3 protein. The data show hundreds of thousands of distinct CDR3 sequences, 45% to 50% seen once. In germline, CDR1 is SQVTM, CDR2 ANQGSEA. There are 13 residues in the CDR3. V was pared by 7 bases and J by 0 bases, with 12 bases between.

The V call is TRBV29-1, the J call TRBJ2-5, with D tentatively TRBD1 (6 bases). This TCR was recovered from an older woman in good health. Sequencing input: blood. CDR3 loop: CSGGDTNQETQYF. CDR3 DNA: TGCAGCGGAGGGGACACCAACCAAGAGACCCAGTACTTC.